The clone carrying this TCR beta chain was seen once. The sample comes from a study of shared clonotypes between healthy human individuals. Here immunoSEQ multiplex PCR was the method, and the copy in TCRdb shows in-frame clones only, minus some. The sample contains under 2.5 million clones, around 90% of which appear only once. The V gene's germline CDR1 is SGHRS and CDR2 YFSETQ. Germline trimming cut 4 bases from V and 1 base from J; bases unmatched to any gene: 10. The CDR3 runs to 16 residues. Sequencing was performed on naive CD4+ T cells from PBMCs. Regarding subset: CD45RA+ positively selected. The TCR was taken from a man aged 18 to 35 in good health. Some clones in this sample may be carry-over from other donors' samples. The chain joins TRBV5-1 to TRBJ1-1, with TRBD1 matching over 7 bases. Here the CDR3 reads CASSGYRGGGNTEAFF. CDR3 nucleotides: TGCGCCAGCAGCGGCTACAGGGGAGGGGGGAACACTGAAGCTTTCTTT.